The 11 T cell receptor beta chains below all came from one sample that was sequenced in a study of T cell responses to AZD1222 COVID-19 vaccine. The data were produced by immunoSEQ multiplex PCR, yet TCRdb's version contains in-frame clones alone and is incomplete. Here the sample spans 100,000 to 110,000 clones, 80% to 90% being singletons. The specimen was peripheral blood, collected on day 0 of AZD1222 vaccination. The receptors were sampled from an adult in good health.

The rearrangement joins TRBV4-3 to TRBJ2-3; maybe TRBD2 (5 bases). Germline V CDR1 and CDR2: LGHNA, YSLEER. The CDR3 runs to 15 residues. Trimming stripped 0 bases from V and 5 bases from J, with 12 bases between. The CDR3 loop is CASSQEREAQDTQYF. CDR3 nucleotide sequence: TGCGCCAGCAGCCAAGAACGGGAAGCGCAAGATACGCAGTATTTT.

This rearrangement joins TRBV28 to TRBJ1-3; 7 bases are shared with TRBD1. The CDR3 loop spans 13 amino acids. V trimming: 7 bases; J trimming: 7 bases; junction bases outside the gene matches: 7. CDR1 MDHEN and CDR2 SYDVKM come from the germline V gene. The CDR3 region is CASIAQGSNTIYF. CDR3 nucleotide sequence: TGTGCCAGCATTGCACAGGGGAGTAACACCATATATTTT.

CDR3: CASRETGTENTEAFF. The CDR3 nucleotides are TGTGCCAGCAGAGAAACCGGGACCGAGAACACTGAAGCTTTCTTT. The J gene is TRBJ1-1, the V gene TRBV11-1, with D perhaps TRBD1 (5 bases). The CDR3 is 15 residues long. Germline V gene lookup returns CDR1 SGHAT and CDR2 FQDESV (reference sequence). V lost 6 bases and J 1 base, leaving 15 bases between the germline ends. The complete variable domain, with remaining parts taken from reference TRBV11-1 and TRBJ1-1, reads EAEVAQSPRYKITEKSQAVAFWCDPISGHATLYWYRQILGQGPELLVQFQDESVVDDSQLPKDRFSAERLKGVDSTLKIQPAELGDSAMYLCASRETGTENTEAFFGQGTRLTVV.

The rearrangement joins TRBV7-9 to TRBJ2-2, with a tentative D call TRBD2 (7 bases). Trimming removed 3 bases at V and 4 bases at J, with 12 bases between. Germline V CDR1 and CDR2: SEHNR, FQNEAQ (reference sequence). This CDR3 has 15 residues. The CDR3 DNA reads TGTGCCAGCAGCTTGGCGGGGGCGAGCACCGGGGAGCTGTTTTTT. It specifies CASSLAGASTGELFF.

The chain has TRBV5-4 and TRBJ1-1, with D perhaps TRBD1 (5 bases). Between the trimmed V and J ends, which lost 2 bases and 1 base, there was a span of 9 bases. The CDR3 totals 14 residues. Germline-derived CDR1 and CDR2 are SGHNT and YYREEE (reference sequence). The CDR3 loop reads CASSFRGANTEAFF. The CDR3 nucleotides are TGTGCCAGCAGCTTTAGAGGGGCGAACACTGAAGCTTTCTTT.

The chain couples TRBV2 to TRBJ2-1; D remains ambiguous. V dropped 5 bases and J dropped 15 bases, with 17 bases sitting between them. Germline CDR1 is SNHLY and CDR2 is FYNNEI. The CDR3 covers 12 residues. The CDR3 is CASSPVELGRFF. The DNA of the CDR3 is TGTGCCAGCAGTCCCGTGGAACTCGGGCGGTTCTTC. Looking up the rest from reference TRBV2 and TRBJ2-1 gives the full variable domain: EPEVTQTPSHQVTQMGQEVILRCVPISNHLYFYWYRQILGQKVEFLVSFYNNEISEKSEIFDDQFSVERPDGSNFTLKIRSTKLEDSAMYFCASSPVELGRFFGPGTRLTVL.

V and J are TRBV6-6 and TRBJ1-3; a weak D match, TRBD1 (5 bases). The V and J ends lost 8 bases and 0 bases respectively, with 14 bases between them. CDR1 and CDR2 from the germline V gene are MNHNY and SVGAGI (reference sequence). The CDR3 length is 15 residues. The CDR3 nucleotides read TGTGCCAGCGGCGATGGACAAAGCTCTGGAAACACCATATATTTT. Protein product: CASGDGQSSGNTIYF.

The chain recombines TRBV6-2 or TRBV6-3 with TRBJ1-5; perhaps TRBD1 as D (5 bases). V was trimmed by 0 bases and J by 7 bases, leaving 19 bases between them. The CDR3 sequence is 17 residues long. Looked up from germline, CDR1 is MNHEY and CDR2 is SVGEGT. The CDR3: CASSYSNSPGVWQPQHF. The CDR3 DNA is TGTGCCAGCAGTTACTCGAACAGTCCGGGGGTATGGCAGCCCCAGCATTTT.

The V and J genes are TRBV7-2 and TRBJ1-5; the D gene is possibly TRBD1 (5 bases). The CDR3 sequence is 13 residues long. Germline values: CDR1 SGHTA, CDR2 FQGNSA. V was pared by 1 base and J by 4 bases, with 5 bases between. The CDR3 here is CASSLGQNQPQHF. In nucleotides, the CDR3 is TGTGCCAGCAGCTTAGGACAGAATCAGCCCCAGCATTTT.

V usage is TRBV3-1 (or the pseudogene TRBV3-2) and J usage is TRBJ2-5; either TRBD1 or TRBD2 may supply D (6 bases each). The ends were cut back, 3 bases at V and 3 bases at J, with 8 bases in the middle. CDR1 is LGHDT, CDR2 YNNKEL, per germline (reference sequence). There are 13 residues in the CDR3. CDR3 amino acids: CASSQRGEETQYF. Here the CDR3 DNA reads TGTGCCAGCAGCCAGAGGGGGGAAGAGACCCAGTACTTC.

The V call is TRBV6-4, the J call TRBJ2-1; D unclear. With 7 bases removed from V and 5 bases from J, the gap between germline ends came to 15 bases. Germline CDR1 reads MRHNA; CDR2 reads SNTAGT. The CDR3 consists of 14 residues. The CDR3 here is CASTDFKNNNEQFF. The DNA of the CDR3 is TGTGCCAGCACCGACTTCAAGAATAACAATGAGCAGTTCTTC.